What follows are 18 T cell receptor beta chains derived from one specimen sequenced in a study of shared clonotypes between healthy human individuals. Sequenced by immunoSEQ multiplex PCR; TCRdb stores in-frame clones only, minus some. Found here are about 750,000 clones, 90% to 95% of them singletons; the top ten hold about 24%. Naive CD8 cells lacked CD45RO, underwent positive selection for CCR7 and left out terminally differentiated effector memory CD45RA+ cells. The sample comprised naive CD8+ T cells sorted from blood. The receptor source for this set is a man between 25 and 39 years old in good health.

The rearrangement joins TRBV5-6 to TRBJ2-1; D not certain. Trimming took 4 bases from V and 4 from J, leaving 18 bases between them. Germline-derived CDR1 and CDR2 are SGHDT and YYEEEE. The CDR3 length is 16 residues. Here the CDR3 DNA reads TGTGCCAGCAGCCCCCGGGTAGGTGGGGAATACAATGAGCAGTTCTTC. Its translation is CASSPRVGGEYNEQFF.

The chain employs TRBV7-9 and TRBJ2-3, with D possibly TRBD2 on 5 matching bases. From germline, CDR1 is SEHNR and CDR2 FQNEAQ (reference sequence). Deletions cut 5 bases from V and 6 bases from J, with 12 bases between. This CDR3 has 13 residues. The CDR3 region has the DNA TGTGCCAGCAGCCCCCAGCCGGGGGATACGCAGTATTTT. Translation gives CASSPQPGDTQYF.

V and J are TRBV27 and TRBJ2-7, with unresolved D. Germline loops: CDR1 MNHEY, CDR2 SMNVEV (reference sequence). Trimming left V 2 bases short and J 3 bases short, with 14 bases between. This CDR3 comprises 15 residues. CDR3 DNA sequence: TGTGCCAGCAGTTTAAAGGAAACAGCCTACTACGAGCAGTACTTC. Protein product: CASSLKETAYYEQYF.

As concerns this clone: Other DNA variants within this sample encode the same CDR3. The gene calls are TRBV28 and TRBJ2-7; possible D gene TRBD1, 6 bases. Germline V CDR1 and CDR2: MDHEN, SYDVKM. The CDR3 runs to 12 residues. V dropped 5 bases and J dropped 4 bases, with 9 bases sitting between them. CDR3 bases: TGTGCCAGCAGTCCCGGACAGTACGAGCAGTACTTC. It translates to CASSPGQYEQYF. Together with reference TRBV28 and TRBJ2-7, the CDR3 gives the full variable domain: DVKVTQSSRYLVKRTGEKVFLECVQDMDHENMFWYRQDPGLGLRLIYFSYDVKMKEKGDIPEGYSVSREKKERFSLILESASTNQTSMYLCASSPGQYEQYFGPGTRLTVT.

The chain uses TRBV2 and TRBJ2-7; possible D gene TRBD2, 6 bases. The CDR3 is made up of 14 amino acids. CDR1 and CDR2 (germline): SNHLY, FYNNEI. V shed 3 bases and J shed 3 bases, with 12 bases lying between them. CDR3 residues: CASSDFGGVYEQYF. In DNA, the CDR3 is TGTGCCAGCAGTGATTTTGGAGGGGTCTACGAGCAGTACTTC.

V is TRBV25-1 and J is TRBJ2-1; D may be TRBD1 (6 bases). With 5 bases removed from V and 3 bases from J, the gap between germline ends came to 8 bases. Per germline, CDR1 MGHDK and CDR2 SYGVNS. The CDR3 has 13 residues. The chain's CDR3 is CASSQGIYNEQFF. In nucleotides, the CDR3 is TGTGCCAGCAGTCAGGGGATCTACAATGAGCAGTTCTTC.

The J gene is TRBJ2-2, the V gene TRBV13; unclear D gene. The V and J ends lost 4 bases and 5 bases respectively, with 5 bases between them. The CDR3 consists of 12 residues. Germline CDR1 PRHDT, CDR2 FYEKMQ (reference sequence). The CDR3: CASSSQTGELFF. In nucleotides, the CDR3 is TGTGCCAGCAGCTCCCAGACCGGGGAGCTGTTTTTT.

The CDR3 DNA follows: TGTGCCAGCAGCTTGGCCCTAGCGGGAGAGAATGAGCAGTTCTTC. As protein: CASSLALAGENEQFF. The gene calls are TRBV5-4 and TRBJ2-1; TRBD2 matches at 10 bases. With V trimmed by 0 bases and J by 7 bases, 4 bases remained unmatched. The V gene's germline CDR1 is SGHNT and CDR2 YYREEE (reference sequence). CDR3 length: 15 amino acids.

J is TRBJ2-6 and V is TRBV29-1, with D maybe TRBD1 (6 bases). The ends were cut back, 5 bases at V and 2 bases at J, with 10 bases in the middle. CDR3 length: 14 residues. Germline lookup yields CDR1 SQVTM and CDR2 ANQGSEA. CDR3 protein: CSVSRDTGANVLTF. In DNA, the CDR3 is TGCAGCGTTTCCCGGGACACTGGGGCCAACGTCCTGACTTTC.

The chain links TRBV29-1 to TRBJ2-3; possible D gene TRBD2, 6 bases. In germline, CDR1 is SQVTM, CDR2 ANQGSEA. V dropped 5 bases and J dropped 1 base, with 25 bases sitting between them. This CDR3 has 18 residues. CDR3 in DNA: TGCAGCGTTTCCGGGACGGCGGGAAGGGCCGGAGGCACAGATACGCAGTATTTT. It specifies CSVSGTAGRAGGTDTQYF.

Only one count was recorded for this clone. V gene TRBV11-2 combines with J gene TRBJ2-1; 11 nucleotides align to TRBD2. CDR3 length equals 16 residues. The V and J ends lost 2 bases and 7 bases, in that order; junction bases with no gene match: 7. Germline lookup yields CDR1 SGHAT and CDR2 FQNNGV. The CDR3 loop reads CASSLYTSGSWNEQFF. CDR3 nucleotide sequence: TGTGCCAGCAGCTTATATACTAGCGGGAGTTGGAATGAGCAGTTCTTC.

This clone came up a few times. The genes are TRBV19 and TRBJ1-5; D ambiguous. The germline gives CDR1 LNHDA, CDR2 SQIVND (reference sequence). CDR3 length equals 15 residues. The V end was cut by 3 bases, the J end by 2 bases, with 11 bases between. CDR3 residues: CASSMFQVGNQPQHF. CDR3 in DNA: TGTGCCAGTAGTATGTTTCAGGTGGGCAATCAGCCCCAGCATTTT.

This chain uses TRBV7-9 with TRBJ1-4; 7 bases align to TRBD1. The germline V gene has CDR1 SEHNR and CDR2 FQNEAQ (reference sequence). Germline trimming cut 4 bases from V and 0 bases from J; bases unmatched to any gene: 11. The CDR3 has 18 residues. The CDR3 nucleotides are TGTGCCAGCAGCTCAGGGGGTTTCTTCTTAGCAACTAATGAAAAACTGTTTTTT. This sequence encodes CASSSGGFFLATNEKLFF.

This chain connects TRBV27 to TRBJ1-2, with D hard to call. Trimming took off 2 bases at V and 8 bases at J, with 12 bases between the two ends. The CDR3 is 13 amino acids. Looked up from germline, CDR1 is MNHEY and CDR2 is SMNVEV (reference sequence). As DNA, the CDR3 is TGTGCCAGCAGTTTAGTTTGGGGTGCGGGCTACACCTTC. Protein product: CASSLVWGAGYTF.

This clone was picked up one time. The chain carries TRBV5-6 and TRBJ2-5, with 8 bases that match TRBD1. Germline trimming cut 4 bases from V and 3 bases from J; bases unmatched to any gene: 5. The CDR3 runs to 14 residues. Germline V lookup: CDR1 SGHDT, CDR2 YYEEEE. The CDR3 coding sequence is TGTGCCAGCAGCCCGGGACAGGTAAAAGAGACCCAGTACTTC. This sequence encodes CASSPGQVKETQYF.

The chain couples TRBV6-5 to TRBJ2-2, with 11 bases aligning to TRBD1. The CDR3 is 14 residues long. The germline V gene encodes CDR1 MNHEY and CDR2 SVGAGI. V trimming: 7 bases; J trimming: 5 bases; junction bases outside the gene matches: 3. This CDR3 is CASKDRGRTGELFF. In DNA, the CDR3 is TGTGCCAGCAAGGACAGGGGGCGGACCGGGGAGCTGTTTTTT.

This clone was counted only a few times. The V gene is TRBV7-9, the J gene TRBJ2-7; TRBD2 matches at 8 bases. Germline loops: CDR1 SEHNR, CDR2 FQNEAQ (reference sequence). The CDR3 spans 15 residues. With 3 bases clipped from V and 4 bases from J, the junction kept 8 bases outside the gene matches. In nucleotides, the CDR3 is TGTGCCAGCAGCTTGTTGACTAGCGAGAAGTACGAGCAGTACTTC. Translating it yields CASSLLTSEKYEQYF.

This clone was found once. The V gene is TRBV5-1, the J gene TRBJ2-2; 9 bases align to TRBD2. V lost 3 bases to trimming and J lost 2 bases; unmatched junction nucleotides: 2. This CDR3 has 15 residues. Germline loops: CDR1 SGHRS, CDR2 YFSETQ. CDR3 bases: TGCGCCAGCAGCTACGGGACTAGCAACACCGGGGAGCTGTTTTTT. Translation: CASSYGTSNTGELFF.